A single sample gave rise to the 2 T cell receptor beta chains below, sequenced in a study of post-analysis software for immune sequencing data. Their recognized antigens are unknown. Unique-molecular-identifier-tagged TCR beta cDNA libraries were used. TCRdb reprocessed the PCR reads via MiXCR and lists one record per CDR3 protein. The table records 550,000 to 700,000 distinct CDR3 sequences, 44% of them present only once. Study-level points and caveats: TRBV5-6, TRBV5-1 and TRBV20-1 belonged to a set of about five TRBV segments that were more frequent in patients than controls.

The sequencing input was blood. The receptors shown here come from a girl between 10 and 17 years old with multiple sclerosis.

The chain couples TRBV12-3 or TRBV12-4 to TRBJ2-1; D is perhaps TRBD2 (6 bases). The CDR3 spans 16 residues. Trimming removed 6 bases at V and 0 bases at J, with 15 bases between. The CDR3 reads CASSPSGPSSYNEQFF. Written as DNA, the CDR3 is TGTGCCAGCAGCCCAAGCGGGCCGAGCTCCTACAATGAGCAGTTCTTC.

The chain combines TRBV6-5 with TRBJ2-5, with a tentative D call TRBD2 (6 bases). The DNA end favors TRBJ2-7, so the J call may be wrong. Germline CDR1 reads MNHEY; CDR2 reads SVGAGI. The length of the CDR3 is 18 residues. This CDR3 is CASSYSSVWGLRSYEQYF. CDR3 coding DNA: TGTGCCAGCAGTTACTCAAGCGTTTGGGGACTTCGCTCCTACGAGCAGTACTTC.